This TCR beta chain was sequenced in a study of blood T cell repertoires in COVID-19. Study information: The origin of the acute and convalescent COVID-19 samples was the United States, Italy and Spain. In each case, the material was cDNA or gDNA derived from T cells, B-cell-depleted T cells, or PBMCs.

The Seattle patients joined while their infection was active and were tracked longitudinally afterward. CDR1 is SGDLS and CDR2 is YYNGEE in the germline V gene. With 0 bases clipped from V and 3 bases from J, the junction kept 4 bases outside the gene matches. The CDR3 loop spans 16 amino acids. Original handling: The authors estimated nucleated cell counts from reference gene primer amplification. Some clones are missing from TCRdb's copy, which holds only in-frame ones; the method was immunoSEQ multiplex PCR. Clonal size and the V and J genes are those of that table, whereas D and trimming came from the DNA. The data hold around 190,000 clones, with roughly four fifths observed a single time.

This receptor was taken from a woman between 40 and 55 years old with COVID-19, enrolled during active disease. The sample comprised peripheral blood. The chain carries TRBV9 and TRBJ2-3; 10 bases are a match to TRBD1. CDR3 bases: TGTGCCAGCAGCGTAGGACAGGGGGCGATTACAGATACGCAGTATTTT. It yields the protein CASSVGQGAITDTQYF.